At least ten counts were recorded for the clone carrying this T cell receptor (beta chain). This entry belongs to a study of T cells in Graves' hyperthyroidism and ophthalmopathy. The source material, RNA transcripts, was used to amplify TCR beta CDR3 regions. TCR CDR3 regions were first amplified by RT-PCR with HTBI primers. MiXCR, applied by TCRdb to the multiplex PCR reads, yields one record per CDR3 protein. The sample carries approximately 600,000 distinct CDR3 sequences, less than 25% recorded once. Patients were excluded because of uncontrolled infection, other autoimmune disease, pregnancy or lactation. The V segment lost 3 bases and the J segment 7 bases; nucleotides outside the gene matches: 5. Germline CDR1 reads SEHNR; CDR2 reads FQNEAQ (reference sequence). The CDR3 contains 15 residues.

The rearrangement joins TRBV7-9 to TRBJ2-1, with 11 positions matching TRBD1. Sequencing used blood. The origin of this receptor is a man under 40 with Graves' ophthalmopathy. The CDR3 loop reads CASSLGQGVLNEQFF. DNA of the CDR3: TGTGCCAGCAGCTTGGGACAGGGGGTCTTAAATGAGCAGTTCTTC.